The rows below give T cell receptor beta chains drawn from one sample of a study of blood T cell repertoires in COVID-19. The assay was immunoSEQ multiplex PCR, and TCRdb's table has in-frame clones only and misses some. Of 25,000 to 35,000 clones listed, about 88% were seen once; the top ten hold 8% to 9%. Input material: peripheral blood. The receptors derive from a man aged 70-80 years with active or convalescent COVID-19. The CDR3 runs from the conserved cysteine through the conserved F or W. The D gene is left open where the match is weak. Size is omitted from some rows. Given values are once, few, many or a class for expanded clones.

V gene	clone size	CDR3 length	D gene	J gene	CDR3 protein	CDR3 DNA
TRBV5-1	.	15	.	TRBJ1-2	CASSPSEGEGYGYTF	TGCGCCAGCAGCCCATCTGAGGGGGAAGGCTATGGCTACACCTTC
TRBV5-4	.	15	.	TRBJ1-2	CASSLQGAAGGGYTF	TGTGCCAGCAGCTTGCAGGGCGCAGCTGGCGGTGGCTACACCTTC
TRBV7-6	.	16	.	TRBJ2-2	CASSLEGQPNTGELFF	TGTGCCAGCAGCTTAGAGGGACAACCGAACACCGGGGAGCTGTTTTTT
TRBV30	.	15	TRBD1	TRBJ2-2	CAWSKWTGDTGELFF	TGTGCCTGGAGTAAATGGACAGGGGACACCGGGGAGCTGTTTTTT
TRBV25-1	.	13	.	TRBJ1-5	CASSEASNQPQHF	TGTGCCAGCAGTGAAGCGAGCAATCAGCCCCAGCATTTT
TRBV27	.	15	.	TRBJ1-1	CASSLGGLMNTEAFF	TGTGCCAGCAGTTTAGGCGGACTAATGAACACTGAAGCTTTCTTT
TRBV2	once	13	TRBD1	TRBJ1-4	CATTDRAFEKLFF	TGTGCCACCACTGACAGGGCTTTTGAAAAACTGTTTTTT
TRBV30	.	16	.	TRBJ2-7	CACQDRENRAGYEQYF	TGTGCCTGTCAGGACCGGGAAAATAGGGCGGGGTACGAGCAGTACTTC
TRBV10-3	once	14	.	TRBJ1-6	CAISDKEGNSPLHF	TGTGCCATCAGTGATAAGGAGGGTAATTCACCCCTCCACTTT
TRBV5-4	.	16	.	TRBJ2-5	CASSQETGGYQETQYF	TGTGCCAGCAGTCAAGAGACAGGAGGATACCAAGAGACCCAGTACTTC
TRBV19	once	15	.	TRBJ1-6	CASSSTGLRNSPLHF	TGTGCCAGTAGTAGTACAGGGTTACGGAATTCACCCCTCCACTTT
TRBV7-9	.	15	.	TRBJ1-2	CASSLGPLSNYGYTF	TGTGCCAGCAGCTTAGGTCCGCTATCTAACTATGGCTACACCTTC
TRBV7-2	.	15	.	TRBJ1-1	CASSLASTSGEEAFF	TGTGCCAGCAGCTTAGCCTCCACTTCAGGTGAAGAAGCTTTCTTT
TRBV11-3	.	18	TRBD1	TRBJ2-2	CASSLAQGGTANTGELFF	TGTGCCAGCAGCTTAGCACAGGGGGGAACCGCGAACACCGGGGAGCTGTTTTTT
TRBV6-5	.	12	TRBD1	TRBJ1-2	CASGQGGYGYTF	TGTGCCAGTGGACAGGGTGGCTATGGCTACACCTTC
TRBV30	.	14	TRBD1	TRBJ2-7	CAWTKGTETYEQYF	TGTGCCTGGACCAAAGGGACAGAGACCTACGAGCAGTACTTC